One T cell receptor (beta chain) is described in this entry. Its specificity is unknown. The data belong to a study of CXCR3-negative and CXCR3-positive naive CD8 T cells. 5' RACE with UMI labels generated the TRB cDNA libraries. No DNA is given; TCRdb re-called the 5' RACE reads and lists each CDR3 protein once. This sample contains 100,000 to 150,000 distinct CDR3 sequences. CDR1 is GTSNPN and CDR2 is SVGIG in the germline V gene (reference sequence). This CDR3 contains 14 residues. Points from the study as a whole: CXCR3-negative naive cells had less hydrophobic TRB CDR3s than did CXCR3-positive naive cells.

This clonotype was obtained from a human donor in good health. Some clones in this sample may be carry-over from other donors' samples. The rearrangement links TRBV30 to TRBJ2-6; TCRdb selects TRBD1, and the lack of DNA leaves this call unchecked. The specimen was naive CXCR3+ CD8+ T cells from blood. Subset reported: CD45RO-CCR7+CD27+CD95- naive CD8+ T cells expressing CXCR3 (TNR3+). CDR3 region: CAWSEGYGANVLTF.